This T cell receptor (beta chain) was sequenced during a study of blood T cell repertoires in COVID-19. CDR1 is MDHEN, CDR2 SYDVKM, per germline. Trimming took off 3 bases at V and 0 bases at J, with 12 bases between the two ends. This CDR3 region has 16 residues. The study drew participants aged about 18 to 89 years from some 25 US areas. Exposed enrollees encountered a COVID-19 case at some point within 2 weeks before study entry. In the authors' workflow: Researchers report that nucleated cell counts were estimated from reference gene primer amplification. Some clones are missing from TCRdb's copy, which holds only in-frame ones; the method was immunoSEQ multiplex PCR. The V and J calls and clone size were taken over from that table, and D and trimming were inferred from the DNA. The data hold about 350,000 clones, with about nine tenths observed a single time.

The source material was PBMCs or T cells enriched from blood (not recorded which). The chain employs TRBV28 and TRBJ1-3; perhaps TRBD1 as D (6 bases). This clonotype originated in a young woman who had been exposed to COVID-19. The CDR3 sequence: CASSFQGISSGNTIYF. The CDR3 nucleotides read TGTGCCAGCAGTTTTCAGGGGATAAGCTCTGGAAACACCATATATTTT.